A single sample is the source of the 21 T cell receptor beta chains below, sequenced in a study of radiotherapy plus CTLA-4 blockade in lung cancer listed by TCRdb under 2018. The library was produced with the immunoSEQ multiplex PCR assay. In its TCRdb copy, this immuneACCESS table keeps in-frame sequences only and misses some clones. Where compared with another copy, unresolved V genes explain less than half of these, and the others have no known cause. In all, the sample holds about 87,000 clones, and more than 85% of those were seen once. The top ten constitute around 15% of the sample. This specimen consisted of peripheral blood, obtained from a patient treated with radiotherapy plus ipilimumab. The receptors were gathered from a human donor with non-small cell lung cancer that progressed on radiotherapy plus ipilimumab.

The rearrangement uses TRBV7-8 and TRBJ2-7, with TRBD1 matching 8 bases. The CDR3 covers 15 residues. Germline assignment: CDR1 SGHVS and CDR2 FQNEAQ. V lost 0 bases to trimming and J lost 6 bases; unmatched junction nucleotides: 7. The CDR3 coding sequence is TGTGCCAGCAGCTTAGCTCCGGGACAGGAGTTCGAGCAGTACTTC. Protein product: CASSLAPGQEFEQYF.

V gene TRBV7-6 combines with J gene TRBJ1-1; TRBD1 aligns across 9 bases. Germline values: CDR1 SGHVS, CDR2 FNYEAQ. Trimming cost V 4 bases and J 1 base; bases outside gene matches: 4. This CDR3 region has 15 residues. The CDR3: CASSSPDRGNTEAFF. CDR3 DNA: TGTGCCAGCAGCTCCCCGGACAGGGGGAACACTGAAGCTTTCTTT.

J is TRBJ1-3 and V is TRBV28; D is undetermined. Trimming cost V 5 bases and J 0 bases, with 17 bases left between them. CDR3 length: 17 amino acids. Germline CDR1 is MDHEN and CDR2 is SYDVKM. In nucleotides, the CDR3 is TGTGCCAGCAGTACTATCCCTGGACGGATCTCTGGAAACACCATATATTTT. Amino acids: CASSTIPGRISGNTIYF.

This clone was detected once. The chain links TRBV7-8 to TRBJ2-7, with 8 bases lining up with TRBD1. Germline CDR1 and CDR2: SGHVS and FQNEAQ. This CDR3 has 16 amino acids. With 0 bases clipped from V and 4 bases from J, the junction kept 8 bases outside the gene matches. In nucleotides, the CDR3 is TGTGCCAGCAGCTTAGCGACCCCAGGGGGCGGGTACGAGCAGTACTTC. Translated, it gives CASSLATPGGGYEQYF.

The chain carries TRBV15 and TRBJ1-2, with TRBD1 identical over 10 bases. The CDR3 covers 14 residues. V gave up 3 bases and J gave up 8 bases; unmatched junction bases: 6. Germline CDR1 reads LNHNV; CDR2 reads YYDKDF (reference sequence). The CDR3 sequence: CATSSRDRGGGYTF. The CDR3 nucleotides are TGTGCCACCAGCAGCCGGGACAGGGGCGGGGGCTACACCTTC. The whole variable domain, remainder taken from reference TRBV15 and TRBJ1-2, is DAMVIQNPRYQVTQFGKPVTLSCSQTLNHNVMYWYQQKSSQAPKLLFHYYDKDFNNEADTPDNFQSRRPNTSFCFLDIRSPGLGDTAMYLCATSSRDRGGGYTFGSGTRLTVV.

J is TRBJ1-5 and V is TRBV5-6; D gene uncertain. CDR1 is SGHDT and CDR2 is YYEEEE in the germline V gene. With 2 bases removed from V and 2 bases from J, the gap between germline ends came to 8 bases. This CDR3 has 14 residues. Here the CDR3 reads CASSFYDRNQPQHF. The DNA of the CDR3 is TGTGCCAGCAGCTTCTACGATCGCAATCAGCCCCAGCATTTT.

The chain combines TRBV6-5 with TRBJ2-7, with no clear D. The V end was cut by 2 bases, the J end by 5 bases, with 4 bases between. Germline CDR1 and CDR2: MNHEY and SVGAGI. CDR3 length equals 11 residues. CDR3 loop: CASSYLHEQYF. Written as DNA, the CDR3 is TGTGCCAGCAGTTACCTCCACGAGCAGTACTTC.

The rearrangement uses TRBV30 and TRBJ2-1; 12 bases are a match to TRBD2. The CDR3 spans 14 residues. V lost 8 bases and J lost 6; bases outside the gene matches: 8. Germline-derived CDR1 and CDR2 are GTSNPN and SVGIG (reference sequence). The CDR3 region is CARKGLAGPNEQFF. The DNA of the CDR3 is TGTGCCCGCAAGGGACTAGCGGGCCCCAATGAGCAGTTCTTC.

The rearrangement links TRBV19 to TRBJ1-2; D is uncertain. CDR3 length equals 15 residues. The V end lost 4 bases, the J end lost 2 bases, and 14 bases lay between the germline ends. Germline CDR1 is LNHDA and CDR2 is SQIVND (reference sequence). The CDR3 bases are TGTGCCAGTAGTACTACGAGAAAGGCGAACTATGGCTACACCTTC. Amino acids: CASSTTRKANYGYTF.

The gene calls are TRBV7-8 and TRBJ2-2; the match to TRBD1 covers 7 bases. The CDR3 has 16 residues. The V segment lost 5 bases and the J segment 0 bases; nucleotides outside the gene matches: 6. CDR1 and CDR2 (germline): SGHVS, FQNEAQ. CDR3 region: CASSQEGQTNTGELFF. The CDR3 nucleotides are TGTGCCAGCAGCCAAGAGGGACAGACGAACACCGGGGAGCTGTTTTTT.

The V and J genes are TRBV11-3 and TRBJ2-1, with D tentatively TRBD2 (5 bases). The CDR3 loop spans 15 amino acids. V dropped 5 bases and J dropped 0 bases, with 11 bases sitting between them. Germline lookup yields CDR1 SGHNT and CDR2 YENEEA. CDR3 amino acids: CASSRAESSYNEQFF. CDR3 nucleotide sequence: TGTGCCAGCAGCCGAGCGGAGAGCTCCTACAATGAGCAGTTCTTC.

This chain uses TRBV7-2 with TRBJ2-2; 9 nucleotides agree with TRBD1. V was clipped by 5 bases and J by 3 bases; unmatched bases: 7. Germline V CDR1 and CDR2: SGHTA, FQGNSA. CDR3 length equals 16 residues. In DNA, the CDR3 is TGTGCCAGCAGCCCTGGGACAGGGTGGGACACCGGGGAGCTGTTTTTT. Translation gives CASSPGTGWDTGELFF.

The chain is built from TRBV2 and TRBJ2-3, with D possibly matching TRBD1 (6 bases). Germline CDR1 is SNHLY and CDR2 is FYNNEI. Trimming left V 8 bases short and J 2 bases short, with 11 bases between. The CDR3 length is 13 residues. CDR3 sequence (DNA): TGTGCCAGCGCAGGGGAATTCACAGATACGCAGTATTTT. Its translation is CASAGEFTDTQYF.

This CDR3 is CASSLKGLAGYEQYF. In DNA, the CDR3 is TGTGCCAGCAGTTTAAAGGGACTAGCGGGGTACGAGCAGTACTTC. The V and J genes are TRBV27 and TRBJ2-7, with 13 nucleotides matching TRBD2. Trimming at V came to 2 bases and at J to 4 bases, leaving 2 bases not matched to a gene. The CDR3 runs to 15 residues. Germline V CDR1 and CDR2: MNHEY, SMNVEV (reference sequence).

V gene TRBV7-9 combines with J gene TRBJ2-7; D not resolved. Per germline, CDR1 SEHNR and CDR2 FQNEAQ (reference sequence). This CDR3 spans 12 amino acids. V was pared by 1 base and J by 2 bases, with 3 bases between. The CDR3 bases are TGTGCCAGCAGCTTAGGGGCCTACGAGCAGTACTTC. This codes for CASSLGAYEQYF.

In its sample, this clone was seen a few times. The gene calls are TRBV29-1 and TRBJ1-2; maybe TRBD1 (5 bases). This CDR3 has 11 amino acids. Germline CDR1 SQVTM, CDR2 ANQGSEA. Between the trimmed V and J ends, which lost 4 bases and 8 bases, there was a span of 11 bases. In DNA, the CDR3 is TGCAGCGTTGGCGGGGCAGACGGCTACACCTTC. This translates into CSVGGADGYTF.

This clone was recorded once. V is TRBV6-5 and J is TRBJ1-1; the D gene is possibly TRBD1 (5 bases). V lost 6 bases and J 4 bases, leaving 12 bases between the germline ends. The germline CDR1 and CDR2 sequences are MNHEY and SVGAGI. This CDR3 region has 13 residues. CDR3 DNA sequence: TGTGCCAGCAGCTCCCGGGACCTCACTGAAGCTTTCTTT. Translation: CASSSRDLTEAFF.

This clone came up once. The rearrangement joins TRBV6-5 to TRBJ2-6; 7 bases agree with TRBD1. J was trimmed by 2 bases and V by 0 bases; bases with no gene match: 1. Germline values: CDR1 MNHEY, CDR2 SVGAGI. The CDR3 has 16 residues. CDR3 amino acids: CASSYSTGTGANVLTF. CDR3 DNA: TGTGCCAGCAGTTACTCGACAGGGACTGGGGCCAACGTCCTGACTTTC.

The chain employs TRBV19 and TRBJ2-2, with D maybe TRBD1 (6 bases). CDR1 is LNHDA, CDR2 SQIVND, per germline (reference sequence). The CDR3 runs 13 residues. Trimming stripped 4 bases from V and 4 bases from J, with 7 bases between. CDR3 DNA sequence: TGTGCCAGTAGTAAGACAGGCACCGGGGAGCTGTTTTTT. Translating gives CASSKTGTGELFF.

This chain links TRBV27 with TRBJ1-2, with D perhaps TRBD1 (6 bases). Germline CDR1 and CDR2: MNHEY and SMNVEV (reference sequence). The CDR3 loop spans 14 amino acids. Trimming stripped 5 bases from V and 7 bases from J, with 17 bases between. The DNA for the CDR3 is TGTGCCAGCAGTCCAGGGACACACAGCACTGGCTACACCTTC. Its translation is CASSPGTHSTGYTF.

V gene TRBV10-3 combines with J gene TRBJ2-2; 7 bases align to TRBD1. V dropped 6 bases and J dropped 5; count of bases not matched to a gene: 6. The CDR3 runs to 14 residues. Germline CDR1 is ENHRY and CDR2 is SYGVKD. The CDR3 DNA reads TGTGCCATCAGCGGGACAGAGAATACCGGGGAGCTGTTTTTT. As protein: CAISGTENTGELFF.